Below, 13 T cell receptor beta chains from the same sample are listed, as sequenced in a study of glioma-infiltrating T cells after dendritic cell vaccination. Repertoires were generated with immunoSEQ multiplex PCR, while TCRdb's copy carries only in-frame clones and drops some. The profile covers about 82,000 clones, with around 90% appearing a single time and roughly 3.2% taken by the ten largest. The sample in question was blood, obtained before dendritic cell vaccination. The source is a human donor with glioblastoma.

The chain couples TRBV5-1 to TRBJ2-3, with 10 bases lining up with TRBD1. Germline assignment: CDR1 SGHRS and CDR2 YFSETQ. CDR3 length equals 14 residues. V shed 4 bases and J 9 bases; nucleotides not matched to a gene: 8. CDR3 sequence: CASSPGQGSSTQYF. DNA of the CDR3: TGCGCCAGCAGCCCGGGACAGGGGTCGTCGACGCAGTATTTT.

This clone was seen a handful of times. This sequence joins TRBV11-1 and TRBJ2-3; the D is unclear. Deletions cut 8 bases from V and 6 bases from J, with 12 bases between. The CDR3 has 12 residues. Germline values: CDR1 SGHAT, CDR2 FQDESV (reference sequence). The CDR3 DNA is TGTGCCAGCCGTGGCGAGGAGGATACGCAGTATTTT. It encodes CASRGEEDTQYF. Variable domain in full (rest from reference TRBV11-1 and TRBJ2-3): EAEVAQSPRYKITEKSQAVAFWCDPISGHATLYWYRQILGQGPELLVQFQDESVVDDSQLPKDRFSAERLKGVDSTLKIQPAELGDSAMYLCASRGEEDTQYFGPGTRLTVL.

The CDR3: CASRDRVSYNEQFF. The CDR3 coding sequence is TGTGCCAGTAGGGACAGGGTCTCCTACAATGAGCAGTTCTTC. The chain links TRBV6-1 to TRBJ2-1; 9 bases line up with TRBD1. This CDR3 is 14 amino acids long. With V trimmed by 9 bases and J by 0 bases, 3 bases remained unmatched. CDR1 and CDR2 from the germline V gene are MNHNS and SASEGT.

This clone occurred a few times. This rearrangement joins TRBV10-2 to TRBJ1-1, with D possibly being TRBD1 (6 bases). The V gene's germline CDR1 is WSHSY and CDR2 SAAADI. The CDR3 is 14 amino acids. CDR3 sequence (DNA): TGCGCGACCGCTCGCGAGGGGGGGGGAAGTGAAGCTTTCTTT. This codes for CATAREGGGSEAFF.

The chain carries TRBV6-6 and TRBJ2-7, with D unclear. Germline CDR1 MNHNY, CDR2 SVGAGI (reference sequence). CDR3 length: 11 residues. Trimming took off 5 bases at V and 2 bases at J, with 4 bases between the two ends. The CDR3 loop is CASSRAYEQYF. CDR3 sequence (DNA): TGTGCCAGCAGTCGGGCCTACGAGCAGTACTTC.

CDR3: CSVGGGLLPRETQYF. The CDR3 DNA reads TGCAGCGTTGGCGGGGGCCTCCTCCCACGTGAGACCCAGTACTTC. The chain joins TRBV29-1 to TRBJ2-5; tentative D call: TRBD2 (7 bases). Germline loops: CDR1 SQVTM, CDR2 ANQGSEA. V was shortened by 4 bases and J by 5 bases, with 20 bases between the two germline ends. This CDR3 spans 15 amino acids.

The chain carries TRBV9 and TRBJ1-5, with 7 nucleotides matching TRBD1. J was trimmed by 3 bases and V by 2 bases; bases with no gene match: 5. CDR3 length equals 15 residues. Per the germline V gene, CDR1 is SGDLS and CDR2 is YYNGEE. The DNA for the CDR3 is TGTGCCAGCAGCGTTGGGGACAGTTACAATCAGCCCCAGCATTTT. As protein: CASSVGDSYNQPQHF.

The CDR3: CSVKTSEAYEQYF. The CDR3 DNA is TGCAGCGTCAAGACTAGCGAGGCCTACGAGCAGTACTTC. The chain links TRBV29-1 to TRBJ2-7, with 8 bases matching TRBD2. V shed 6 bases, J shed 2 bases, and the junction held 6 bases outside the gene matches. CDR3 length: 13 residues. Germline V CDR1 and CDR2: SQVTM, ANQGSEA.

This CDR3 is CASSPTTVNTEAFF. The CDR3 DNA reads TGTGCCAGCTCACCAACAACAGTGAACACTGAAGCTTTCTTT. The chain is built from TRBV18 and TRBJ1-1; D remains unclear. V was pared by 2 bases and J by 0 bases, with 7 bases between. CDR3 length: 14 residues. CDR1 is KGHSH, CDR2 LQKENI, per germline.

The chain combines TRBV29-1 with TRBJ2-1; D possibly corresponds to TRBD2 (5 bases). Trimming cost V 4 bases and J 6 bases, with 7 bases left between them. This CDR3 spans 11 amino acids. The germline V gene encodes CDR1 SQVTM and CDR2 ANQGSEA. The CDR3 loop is CSVGRINEQFF. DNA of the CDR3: TGCAGCGTTGGGAGGATCAATGAGCAGTTCTTC.

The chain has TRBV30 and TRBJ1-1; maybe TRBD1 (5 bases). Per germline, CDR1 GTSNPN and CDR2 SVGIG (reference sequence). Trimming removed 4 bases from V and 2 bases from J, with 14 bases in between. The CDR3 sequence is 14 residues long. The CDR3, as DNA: TGTGCCTGGACCAGCTTGACAGCCAACACTGAAGCTTTCTTT. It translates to CAWTSLTANTEAFF. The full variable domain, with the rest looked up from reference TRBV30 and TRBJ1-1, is SQTIHQWPATLVQPVGSPLSLECTVEGTSNPNLYWYRQAAGRGLQLLFYSVGIGQISSEVPQNLSASRPQDRQFILSSKKLLLSDSGFYLCAWTSLTANTEAFFGQGTRLTVV.

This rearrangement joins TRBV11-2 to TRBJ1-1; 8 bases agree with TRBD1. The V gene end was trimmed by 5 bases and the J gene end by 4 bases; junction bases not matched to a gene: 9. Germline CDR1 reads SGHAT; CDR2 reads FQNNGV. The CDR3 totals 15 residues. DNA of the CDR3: TGTGCCAGCAGCCCGTCCAGGGGGCGTATCACTGAAGCTTTCTTT. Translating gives CASSPSRGRITEAFF.

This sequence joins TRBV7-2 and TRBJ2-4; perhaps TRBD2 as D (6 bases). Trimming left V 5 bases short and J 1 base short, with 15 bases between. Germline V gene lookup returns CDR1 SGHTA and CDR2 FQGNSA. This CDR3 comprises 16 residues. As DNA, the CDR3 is TGTGCCAGCAGCCCGCCTGGGGGGAGGGCCAAAAACATTCAGTACTTC. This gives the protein CASSPPGGRAKNIQYF.